Following are 6 T cell receptor beta chains from one sample sequenced in a study of blood T cell repertoires in COVID-19. TCRdb's copy holds only in-frame clones and misses some; the assay was immunoSEQ multiplex PCR. Of a few hundred thousand clones listed, 80% to 90% are singletons. Sequencing was done on a sample of peripheral blood. All receptors come from a young man who had recovered from COVID-19.

This chain connects TRBV4-3 to TRBJ1-1; D unclear. The length of the CDR3 is 15 residues. Deletions cut 3 bases from V and 0 bases from J, with 11 bases between. Per germline, CDR1 LGHNA and CDR2 YSLEER. CDR3 nucleotides: TGCGCCAGCAGCCAGGGCGTCTTGTTGAACACTGAAGCTTTCTTT. This encodes CASSQGVLLNTEAFF.

The chain links TRBV18 to TRBJ1-1, with 7 bases that match TRBD1. The junction had 7 bases not matched to a gene; V was cut back by 6 bases and J by 3 bases. This CDR3 has 14 residues. The V gene's germline CDR1 is KGHSH and CDR2 LQKENI. Written as DNA, the CDR3 is TGTGCCAGCTCTCCCCGGGACAGTGACACTGAAGCTTTCTTT. Its protein product is CASSPRDSDTEAFF.

V usage is TRBV4-2 and J usage is TRBJ1-1, with 9 bases matching TRBD1. Germline V CDR1 and CDR2: LGHNA, YNFKEQ. V shed 3 bases, J shed 1 base, and the junction held 3 bases outside the gene matches. The CDR3 sequence is 15 residues long. Written as DNA, the CDR3 is TGTGCCAGCAGCCAGAGGACAGGGGCGAACACTGAAGCTTTCTTT. It yields the protein CASSQRTGANTEAFF.

This rearrangement joins TRBV30 to TRBJ1-5; tentative D call: TRBD1 (6 bases). V was clipped by 1 base and J by 4 bases, with 8 bases between them. This CDR3 has 13 residues. Per germline, CDR1 GTSNPN and CDR2 SVGIG (reference sequence). The CDR3 DNA reads TGTGCCTGGAGTGACACAGGGAATCAGCCCCAGCATTTT. The encoded protein is CAWSDTGNQPQHF.

The chain combines TRBV4-1 with TRBJ2-1; 10 nucleotides line up with TRBD1. The J segment lost 8 bases and the V segment lost 6 bases, leaving 10 bases of the junction unmatched. The germline CDR1 and CDR2 sequences are MGHRA and YSYEKL. This CDR3 is built from 15 residues. In DNA, the CDR3 is TGCGCCAGCAGGATTCGCGGGACAGGGGTGGATGAGCAGTTCTTC. Protein product: CASRIRGTGVDEQFF.

The CDR3 DNA reads as TGCGCCAGCAGCTTGGACAGGGATGGCGGCTACACCTTC. Translation: CASSLDRDGGYTF. The rearrangement joins TRBV5-1 to TRBJ1-2; tentatively, D is TRBD1 (6 bases). In germline, CDR1 is SGHRS, CDR2 YFSETQ. CDR3 length: 13 amino acids. Trimming stripped 0 bases from V and 8 bases from J, with 11 bases between. Together with reference TRBV5-1 and TRBJ1-2, the CDR3 gives the full variable domain: KAGVTQTPRYLIKTRGQQVTLSCSPISGHRSVSWYQQTPGQGLQFLFEYFSETQRNKGNFPGRFSGRQFSNSRSEMNVSTLELGDSALYLCASSLDRDGGYTFGSGTRLTVV.